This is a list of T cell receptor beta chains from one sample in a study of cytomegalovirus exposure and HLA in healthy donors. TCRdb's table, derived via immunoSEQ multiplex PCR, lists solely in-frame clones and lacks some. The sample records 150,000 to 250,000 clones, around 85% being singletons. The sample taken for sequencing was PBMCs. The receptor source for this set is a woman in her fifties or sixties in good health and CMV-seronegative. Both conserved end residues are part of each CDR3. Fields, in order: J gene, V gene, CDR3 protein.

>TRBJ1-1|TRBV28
CASSLAGDTEAFF
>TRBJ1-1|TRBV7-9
CASSLEGGGEAFF
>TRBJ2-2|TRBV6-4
CASKASGLNTGELFF
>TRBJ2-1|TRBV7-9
CASSSAGALGNEQFF
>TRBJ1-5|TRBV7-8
CASTTGQTLNQPQHF
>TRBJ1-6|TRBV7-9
CASSLGRQGKKSPLHF
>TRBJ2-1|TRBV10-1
CASSEGRGLYNEQFF
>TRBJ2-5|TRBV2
CASRGGSIETQYF
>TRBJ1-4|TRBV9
CASSVDQRNEKLFF
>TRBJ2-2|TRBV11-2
CASSSTNTGELFF
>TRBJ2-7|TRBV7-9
CASSLGDRGYEQYF
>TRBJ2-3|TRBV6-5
CASNPAGGLPDTQYF
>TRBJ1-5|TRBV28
CASSWTGGTQPQHF
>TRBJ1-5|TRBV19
CAIQIRQINQPQHF
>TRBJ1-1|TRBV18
CASSQGTGTEAFF
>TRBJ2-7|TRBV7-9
CASSLVPGAYEQYF
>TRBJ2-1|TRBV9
CASSLLAGGPGANEQFF
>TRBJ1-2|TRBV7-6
CASSSSPEGVEYGYTF
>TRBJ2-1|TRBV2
CASSHDRGWNEQFF
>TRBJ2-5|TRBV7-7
CASSLLGTGQETQYF
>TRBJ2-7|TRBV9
CASSVERTSGRKNEQYF
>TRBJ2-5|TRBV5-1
CASSRPEGVQETQYF
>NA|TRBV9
CASSPREGRPYEQYF
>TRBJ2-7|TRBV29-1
CSVEASQGSSYEQYF
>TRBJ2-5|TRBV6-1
CASSRDRDETQYF
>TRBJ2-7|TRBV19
CASTTGTGSSEQYF
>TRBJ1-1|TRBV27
CASSLRAGTEAFF
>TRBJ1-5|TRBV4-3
CASNQEVSRVGNQPQHF
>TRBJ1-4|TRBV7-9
CASSPQPGQRVATNEKLFF
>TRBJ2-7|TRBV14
CASSQVNSYEQYF
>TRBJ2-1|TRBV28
CASSSALGGRVNFF
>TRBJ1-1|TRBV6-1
CASSSQSEAFF
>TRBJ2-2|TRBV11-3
CASSRTGGGTGELFF
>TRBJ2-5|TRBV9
CASSRGSGDQETQYF
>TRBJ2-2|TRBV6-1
CASRQGANTGELFF
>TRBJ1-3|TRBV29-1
CSVEGHDRDAIYF
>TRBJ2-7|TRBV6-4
CASSAGTGLSYEQYF
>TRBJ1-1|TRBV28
CASPRAGASPNTEAFF
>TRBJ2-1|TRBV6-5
CASSRTSGYNEQFF
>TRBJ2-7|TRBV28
CASSRRYEQYF
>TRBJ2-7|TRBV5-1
CASSYGQGNEQYF
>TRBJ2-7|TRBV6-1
CASSFTLAGYEQYF
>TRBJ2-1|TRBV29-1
CSVEFFIEQFF
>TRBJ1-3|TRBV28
CASSETGGSGNTIYF
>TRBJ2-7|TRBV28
CASSYRGGDGYEQYF
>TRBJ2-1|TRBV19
CASSMALSYNEQFF
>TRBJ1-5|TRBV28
CASSLSGGQGAQPQHF
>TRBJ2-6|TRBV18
CASSPVTRTSGANVLTF